This T cell receptor beta chain was identified in a study of cytomegalovirus exposure and HLA in healthy donors. Study-wide points: Listed as cytomegalovirus-associated were 150 to 200 TCR beta chains. Through in vitro validation, three CMV-associated chains were shown to be specific for CMV antigens.

Only a few counts were recorded for this clone. Its antigen is still unknown. The CDR3 contains 15 residues. Germline-derived CDR1 and CDR2 are MGHDK and SYGVNS. Trimming removed 3 bases from V and 4 bases from J; junction bases left unmatched: 3. PCR used 60 Vbeta primers and 13 Jbeta primers. TCRdb keeps only in-frame clones here, not all; method: immunoSEQ multiplex PCR. Altogether around 100,000 clones are present, roughly 69% being singletons, with the ten largest covering around 4%. The sequencing sample was made of PBMCs. The sequence came from a man younger than 45 in good health and CMV-seropositive. The chain is built from TRBV25-1 and TRBJ2-3; 11 bases align to TRBD1. CDR3 protein: CASSEGTGGADTQYF. The CDR3 DNA follows: TGTGCCAGCAGTGAGGGGACAGGGGGGGCAGATACGCAGTATTTT.